This TCR beta chain was sequenced during a study of OX40 agonist ivuxolimab in advanced cancers. About this clone itself: Its specificity is not known.

General study results and limits: Individuals who were partial responders at 0.1-3.0 mg/kg had clonal expansion that ranked among the lowest.

Method: immunoSEQ multiplex PCR; TCRdb's copy keeps in-frame clones and lacks some. The table has roughly 19,000 clones, 70% to 90% seen once. CDR1 is SEHNR and CDR2 is FQNEAQ in the germline V gene (reference sequence). The CDR3 totals 16 residues. Source: CD4+ or CD8+ T cells sorted from blood, taken in a trial of the OX40 agonist ivuxolimab. The clonotype was recovered from an adult with an advanced solid tumor such as melanoma, head and neck, liver or kidney cancer. The rearrangement joins TRBV7-9 to TRBJ2-5; the D gene is possibly TRBD1 (5 bases). TRBJ2-7 matches the DNA end more closely, so the J call is doubtful. The CDR3 here is CASSLALGQASYEQYF. Here the CDR3 DNA reads TGTGCCAGCAGCTTAGCTTTGGGGCAGGCCTCCTACGAGCAGTACTTC.